Listed below are T cell receptor beta chains from one sample, sequenced in a study of blood T cell repertoires in COVID-19. Profiling relied on immunoSEQ multiplex PCR, and the TCRdb table lists in-frame clones only, not all of them. The sample has 250,000 to 350,000 clones, 88% seen once. Material for sequencing was peripheral blood. The receptors were gathered from a woman aged 25-40 years who had recovered from COVID-19. CDR3s include the opening cysteine and the closing phenylalanine or tryptophan. The order of the fields is CDR3 DNA, CDR3 protein, D gene, V gene, J gene, clone size. A D gene is named only where the DNA matches it firmly. Some rows have no size entry. The others give once, few or many, or a class for an expanded clone.

cdr3_nt: TGTGCCTGGAGTGTAATCTCTACAGGTTCAGCTTTCTTT
cdr3_aa: CAWSVISTGSAFF
d_call: .
v_call: TRBV30
j_call: TRBJ1-1
clone_size: .

cdr3_nt: TGCAGCGTGCCCGGGACAGGGACACAAGGTACGCAGTATTTT
cdr3_aa: CSVPGTGTQGTQYF
d_call: TRBD1
v_call: TRBV29-1
j_call: TRBJ2-3
clone_size: .

cdr3_nt: TGTGCCAGCAGTGGGTGGGAGCGGGAGCAGTACTTC
cdr3_aa: CASSGWEREQYF
d_call: .
v_call: TRBV2
j_call: TRBJ2-7
clone_size: .

cdr3_nt: TGTGCCAGCAGTCTCACGGGGTATGGTGAAAAACTGTTTTTT
cdr3_aa: CASSLTGYGEKLFF
d_call: .
v_call: TRBV9
j_call: TRBJ1-4
clone_size: .

cdr3_nt: TGTGCCAGCAGTCCCCCCCTGCCAGGCAGACCCTACGAGCAGTACTTC
cdr3_aa: CASSPPLPGRPYEQYF
d_call: .
v_call: TRBV27
j_call: TRBJ2-7
clone_size: once

cdr3_nt: TGTGCCGCTGCACAGGGGGCGACCCTCTACGAGCAGTACTTC
cdr3_aa: CAAAQGATLYEQYF
d_call: TRBD1
v_call: TRBV10-3
j_call: TRBJ2-7
clone_size: .

cdr3_nt: TGTGCCAGCAGCTGGACTAGCGGGGCCACAGATACGCAGTATTTT
cdr3_aa: CASSWTSGATDTQYF
d_call: TRBD2
v_call: TRBV7-9
j_call: TRBJ2-3
clone_size: .

cdr3_nt: TGTGCCAGTCAGGATCGGGGCACTGAAGCTTTCTTT
cdr3_aa: CASQDRGTEAFF
d_call: .
v_call: TRBV2
j_call: TRBJ1-1
clone_size: few

cdr3_nt: TGTGCCAGCAGCCAAGTCAGATCAGGAGGTCACCGTGGCTACACCTTC
cdr3_aa: CASSQVRSGGHRGYTF
d_call: .
v_call: TRBV3-1/TRBV3-2
j_call: TRBJ1-2
clone_size: .

cdr3_nt: TGTGCCAGCAGGGCCAGGGGTTACGAGCAGTACTTC
cdr3_aa: CASRARGYEQYF
d_call: .
v_call: TRBV6-5
j_call: TRBJ2-7
clone_size: .

cdr3_nt: TGTGCCAGCTCACCGTATCCGGGACAGGGCCAGCCCCAGCATTTT
cdr3_aa: CASSPYPGQGQPQHF
d_call: TRBD1
v_call: TRBV18
j_call: TRBJ1-5
clone_size: .

cdr3_nt: TGTGCCAGCAGTTTTAATGGGGACAGTAATAATTCACCCCTCCACTTT
cdr3_aa: CASSFNGDSNNSPLHF
d_call: TRBD1
v_call: TRBV27
j_call: TRBJ1-6
clone_size: .

cdr3_nt: TGCGCCAGCAGAAGCCGGGACATCTCTTTCCAAGGGACTGAAGCTTTCTTT
cdr3_aa: CASRSRDISFQGTEAFF
d_call: .
v_call: TRBV5-1
j_call: TRBJ1-1
clone_size: .

cdr3_nt: TGTGCCAGCAGCTACTATTCCGGGACAGGGACCTACGAGCAGTACTTC
cdr3_aa: CASSYYSGTGTYEQYF
d_call: TRBD1
v_call: TRBV4-2
j_call: TRBJ2-7
clone_size: .

cdr3_nt: TGTGCCAGCATGGGGACAGGACAAAGAAGTTCATATGGCTACACCTTC
cdr3_aa: CASMGTGQRSSYGYTF
d_call: TRBD1
v_call: TRBV28
j_call: TRBJ1-2
clone_size: .

cdr3_nt: TGTGCCATCAGTGAGCTGACGACTAGCCCTTACGAGCAGTACTTC
cdr3_aa: CAISELTTSPYEQYF
d_call: TRBD2
v_call: TRBV10-3
j_call: TRBJ2-7
clone_size: .

cdr3_nt: TGCGCCAGCAGCTTGGAAGGGGGCTGGGACACTGAAGCTTTCTTT
cdr3_aa: CASSLEGGWDTEAFF
d_call: TRBD1
v_call: TRBV5-1
j_call: TRBJ1-1
clone_size: .

cdr3_nt: TGTGCCAGCAGCTTAGCGGGGACTACGGCGGGGGGGCGAACAGATACGCAGTATTTT
cdr3_aa: CASSLAGTTAGGRTDTQYF
d_call: TRBD2
v_call: TRBV11-3
j_call: TRBJ2-3
clone_size: .

cdr3_nt: TGCGCCAGCAGCCAATGGACAGGGGAGGACGGGGAGCTGTTTTTT
cdr3_aa: CASSQWTGEDGELFF
d_call: TRBD1
v_call: TRBV5-1
j_call: TRBJ2-2
clone_size: .

cdr3_nt: TGTGCCAGCAGCGTGGCGGGGAGCGGGGGAAGCACAGATACGCAGTATTTT
cdr3_aa: CASSVAGSGGSTDTQYF
d_call: TRBD2
v_call: TRBV9
j_call: TRBJ2-3
clone_size: .

cdr3_nt: TGTGCCAGCAGCACCTCCGACAGGGGTCGACGCGAGCAGTACTTC
cdr3_aa: CASSTSDRGRREQYF
d_call: TRBD1
v_call: TRBV6-5
j_call: TRBJ2-7
clone_size: .

cdr3_nt: TGTGCCAGCAGTGAAGACAGATACTCCAACTATGGCTACACCTTC
cdr3_aa: CASSEDRYSNYGYTF
d_call: .
v_call: TRBV2
j_call: TRBJ1-2
clone_size: .

cdr3_nt: TGTGCCAGCAGCCCAACCGGGACAGGGGTAACGGCTTTCTTT
cdr3_aa: CASSPTGTGVTAFF
d_call: TRBD1
v_call: TRBV7-3
j_call: TRBJ1-1
clone_size: .

cdr3_nt: TGTGCCAGTAGTCCCCCGGGACAGGGGGGATACGAGACCCAGTACTTC
cdr3_aa: CASSPPGQGGYETQYF
d_call: TRBD1
v_call: TRBV19
j_call: TRBJ2-5
clone_size: .

cdr3_nt: TGTGCCAGCAGTGATGCGGCTAGCTGGTACGAGCAGTACTTC
cdr3_aa: CASSDAASWYEQYF
d_call: .
v_call: TRBV2
j_call: TRBJ2-7
clone_size: .

cdr3_nt: TGTGCCAGCAGCTTAGTGGGACAGAGCTCTGGGGCCAACGTCCTGACTTTC
cdr3_aa: CASSLVGQSSGANVLTF
d_call: TRBD1
v_call: TRBV7-8
j_call: TRBJ2-6
clone_size: .

cdr3_nt: TGTGCCAGCAGTTTCCCGGACAAGTTTCAGCCCCAGCATTTT
cdr3_aa: CASSFPDKFQPQHF
d_call: .
v_call: TRBV28
j_call: TRBJ1-5
clone_size: .

cdr3_nt: TGTGCCAGCAGTTTTTCATGGGGAGCCGGCTACACCTTC
cdr3_aa: CASSFSWGAGYTF
d_call: .
v_call: TRBV12-3/TRBV12-4
j_call: TRBJ1-2
clone_size: .

cdr3_nt: TGCGCCAGCAGCCGAGGGACTACAGCGACCAGCACAGATACGCAGTATTTT
cdr3_aa: CASSRGTTATSTDTQYF
d_call: TRBD2
v_call: TRBV4-1
j_call: TRBJ2-3
clone_size: once

cdr3_nt: TGTGCCATCAGTGACCGACAGGAGTACGAGCAGTACTTC
cdr3_aa: CAISDRQEYEQYF
d_call: .
v_call: TRBV10-3
j_call: TRBJ2-7
clone_size: .

cdr3_nt: TGTGCCACCAGTGACGACAGATCGACTAATGAAAAACTGTTTTTT
cdr3_aa: CATSDDRSTNEKLFF
d_call: .
v_call: TRBV24-1
j_call: TRBJ1-4
clone_size: .

cdr3_nt: TGTGCCAGCAGTGGGACTAGCGGCCTGGGGGAGCAGTTCTTC
cdr3_aa: CASSGTSGLGEQFF
d_call: TRBD2
v_call: TRBV2
j_call: TRBJ2-1
clone_size: .

cdr3_nt: TGTGCCAGCTCACCACCCACAGGGCAGGGGAAACTGTTTTTT
cdr3_aa: CASSPPTGQGKLFF
d_call: .
v_call: TRBV18
j_call: TRBJ1-4
clone_size: .

cdr3_nt: TGTGCCAGCAGCCCGGGACAGGGGAATAGGGGCTACACCTTC
cdr3_aa: CASSPGQGNRGYTF
d_call: TRBD1
v_call: TRBV11-2
j_call: TRBJ1-2
clone_size: few

cdr3_nt: TGCAGCGTTGTTGTCGGTTGGGACAGGGTCACTGAAGCTTTCTTT
cdr3_aa: CSVVVGWDRVTEAFF
d_call: TRBD1
v_call: TRBV29-1
j_call: TRBJ1-1
clone_size: .

cdr3_nt: TGTGCCAGCAGCTTCCGGACCTCCCCGGCGGGTGGCTACACCTTC
cdr3_aa: CASSFRTSPAGGYTF
d_call: .
v_call: TRBV13
j_call: TRBJ1-2
clone_size: .

cdr3_nt: TGTGCCAGCAGCCGGGACAGGGGCCAGGGCTACACCTTC
cdr3_aa: CASSRDRGQGYTF
d_call: TRBD1
v_call: TRBV5-4
j_call: TRBJ1-2
clone_size: .